Here is one T cell receptor (beta chain) with its context. The sample is drawn from a study of blood T cell repertoires in COVID-19. Study-level background: Material from acute and convalescent COVID-19 was sourced from the United States, Italy and Spain. The analysed material was cDNA or gDNA that came from T cells, B-cell-depleted T cells, or PBMCs.

In the source study's methods: The authors estimated nucleated cell counts from reference gene primer amplification. Data came from immunoSEQ multiplex PCR; TCRdb stores just in-frame clones and leaves some out. The V and J calls and clone size were taken over from that table, and D and trimming were inferred from the DNA. The sample has a few hundred thousand clones, 85% seen once; the top ten hold roughly 3.6%. Germline V lookup: CDR1 SGHTA, CDR2 FQGTGA. CDR3 size: 14 residues. V was clipped by 5 bases and J by 4 bases; unmatched bases: 6. The receptor comes from a woman under 30 with acute or convalescent COVID-19. The sequenced sample was peripheral blood. This chain links TRBV7-3 with TRBJ1-1, with 8 nucleotides matching TRBD1. CDR3 region: CASSLMTGVTEAFF. Written as DNA, the CDR3 is TGTGCCAGCAGCCTAATGACAGGGGTCACTGAAGCTTTCTTT.